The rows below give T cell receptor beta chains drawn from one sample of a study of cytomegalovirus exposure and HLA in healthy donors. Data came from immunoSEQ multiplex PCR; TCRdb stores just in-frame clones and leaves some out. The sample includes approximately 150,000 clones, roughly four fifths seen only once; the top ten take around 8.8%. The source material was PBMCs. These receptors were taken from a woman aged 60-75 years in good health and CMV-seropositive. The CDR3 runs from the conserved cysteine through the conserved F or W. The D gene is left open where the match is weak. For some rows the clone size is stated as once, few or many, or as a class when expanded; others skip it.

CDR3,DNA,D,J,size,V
CASKKGTGAYEQYF,TGTGCCAGTAAAAAGGGGACAGGGGCGTACGAGCAGTACTTC,TRBD1,TRBJ2-7,.,TRBV19
CASSRPWTSSYNEQFF,TGTGCCAGCAGCCGACCCTGGACTAGCTCCTACAATGAGCAGTTCTTC,TRBD2,TRBJ2-1,few,TRBV14
CASTREGQGLYEQYF,TGTGCCAGCACCCGGGAGGGGCAGGGGCTCTACGAGCAGTACTTC,TRBD2,TRBJ2-7,once,TRBV6-1
CASRAPGTSVLYEQYF,TGTGCCAGCAGGGCCCCCGGGACTAGTGTCCTCTACGAGCAGTACTTC,TRBD2,TRBJ2-7,.,TRBV2
CASRGGYEQFF,TGTGCCAGCAGAGGGGGATATGAGCAGTTCTTC,.,TRBJ2-1,.,TRBV21-1
CASSFTSGRYYEQYF,TGTGCCAGCAGTTTCACTAGCGGGAGATACTACGAGCAGTACTTC,TRBD2,TRBJ2-7,.,TRBV28
CASSLAALGELFF,TGTGCCAGCAGCTTAGCCGCACTCGGGGAGCTGTTTTTT,.,TRBJ2-2,.,TRBV7-9
CASSLESAGTQYF,TGTGCCAGCAGCTTAGAGAGTGCGGGGACCCAGTACTTC,.,TRBJ2-5,.,TRBV5-4
CASRTGTGVTDTQYF,TGTGCCAGTCGAACCGGGACAGGGGTCACAGATACGCAGTATTTT,TRBD1,TRBJ2-3,few,TRBV9
CASSLTGGGTGGNPNGYTF,TGTGCCAGCAGCTTAACGGGCGGGGGGACAGGGGGAAATCCGAATGGCTACACCTTC,TRBD1,TRBJ1-2,.,TRBV7-9
CASSPQGWGETQYF,TGTGCCAGCAGTCCCCAGGGGTGGGGGGAGACCCAGTACTTC,.,TRBJ2-5,.,TRBV27
CASSSMTSGSTDTQYF,TGCGCCAGCAGCTCGATGACTAGCGGGAGCACAGATACGCAGTATTTT,TRBD2,TRBJ2-3,.,TRBV5-1
CASRQGAEKLFF,TGTGCCAGCCGACAGGGGGCGGAAAAACTGTTTTTT,TRBD1,TRBJ1-4,few,TRBV2
CASTSGGSTDTQYF,TGTGCCAGCACCTCGGGGGGGAGCACAGATACGCAGTATTTT,TRBD2,TRBJ2-3,.,TRBV9
CASSSLGGPADTQYF,TGTGCCAGCAGTTCCCTCGGGGGACCTGCAGATACGCAGTATTTT,.,TRBJ2-3,.,TRBV28
CSVQGGSTYNEQFF,TGCAGCGTTCAAGGCGGGAGTACCTACAATGAGCAGTTCTTC,TRBD2,TRBJ2-1,few,TRBV29-1
CASSSPGGYEQYF,TGTGCCAGCAGTTCTCCCGGGGGCTACGAGCAGTACTTC,.,TRBJ2-7,.,TRBV28
CASSSGQGAGNEQFF,TGTGCCAGCAGCTCGGGACAGGGGGCGGGTAATGAGCAGTTCTTC,TRBD1,TRBJ2-1,.,TRBV7-2
CASSSGTGGEKLFF,TGTGCCAGCAGTTCCGGGACAGGGGGTGAAAAACTGTTTTTT,TRBD1,TRBJ1-4,.,TRBV28
CASSSTSGSRYNEQFF,TGTGCCAGCAGCTCAACTAGCGGGTCCCGCTACAATGAGCAGTTCTTC,TRBD2,TRBJ2-1,.,TRBV11-3
CASSQDGWTSGRTDYEQYF,TGCGCCAGCAGCCAAGATGGGTGGACTAGCGGGAGGACTGACTACGAGCAGTACTTC,TRBD2,TRBJ2-7,once,TRBV4-1
CASPLKAGGRRPYEQYF,TGTGCCAGCCCCCTGAAAGCGGGAGGGCGTCGTCCCTACGAGCAGTACTTC,TRBD2,TRBJ2-7,.,TRBV6-4